This note documents a single T cell receptor (beta chain) sequence. This sample was taken from a study of long-term antiretroviral therapy in people with HIV. The CDR3 extends over 17 amino acids. Losses at the gene ends were 4 bases for V and 4 bases for J; bases not matched to a gene: 12. Germline V gene data show CDR1 as WSHSY and CDR2 as SAAADI. The libraries were made with immunoSEQ v3.0 at survey level. Only in-frame clones appear in the TCRdb table, and some are missing; sequencing was by immunoSEQ multiplex PCR. The data contain 25,000 to 35,000 clones, roughly 89% of them singletons. The receptor was isolated from a woman aged 18-35 years with HIV. This rearrangement joins TRBV10-2 to TRBJ2-5, with 10 bases aligning to TRBD1. This material consisted of unsorted PBMCs, taken 1.8 years after starting antiretroviral therapy. CDR3 coding DNA: TGCGCCAGCAGTGGACGTGGGGGCCGACAGGGGGCAGAGACCCAGTACTTC. Its protein product is CASSGRGGRQGAETQYF.